The present entry profiles one TCR beta chain with its context. Its antigen is not known. Each donor was nominally healthy when sampled (though unrecorded immune exposures were likely). The source of the sample is a study of cytomegalovirus exposure and HLA in healthy donors. Notes on the study in general: Rarity held for most TCR sequences, but there were some public TCRs that occurred in many donors. Accounts indicate the classifier identified cytomegalovirus status with strong specificity and sensitivity.

Germline CDR1 LNHDA, CDR2 SQIVND (reference sequence). The CDR3 extends over 19 amino acids. V dropped 6 bases and J dropped 0; count of bases not matched to a gene: 17. Primers: 60 Vbeta forward and 13 Jbeta reverse. Generated by immunoSEQ multiplex PCR, the TCRdb table keeps only in-frame clones and is missing some. The data contain under 130,000 clones, roughly 79% of them seen just once; the ten biggest clones take up roughly 1.2%. Sequencing was done on a sample of PBMCs. The TCR sequence derives from a man aged 40-55 years in good health and CMV-seronegative. The chain links TRBV19 to TRBJ2-1; the match to TRBD1 covers 7 bases. In DNA form, the CDR3 reads TGTGCCAGTAGAGGGGGACAGATTCAGGGGATGAGCTCCTACAATGAGCAGTTCTTC. Amino acids: CASRGGQIQGMSSYNEQFF.